This passage covers 13 T cell receptor beta chains from one sample sequenced in a study of regulatory T cells in long-lasting Graves disease (dated by TCRdb to the early 2020s). In the paper's terms, the time point label means: newly diagnosed GD, antithyroid drugs for less than 3 months. For both TCR sequencing and RNA sequencing, RNA was extracted from PBMCs using TRIzol. The library was generated by multiplex PCR. Sequencing used an Illumina HiSeq 4000. To build TCR beta libraries, CDR3 regions were amplified by Arm-PCR using iRepertoire HTBI primers. Through fastp at Q25 and MiXCR, TCRdb rebuilt clones from the public reads, retaining in-frame beta chains. Entries are consolidated by CDR3 protein sequence, retaining the most common genes and DNA. This sample lists a few hundred thousand distinct CDR3 sequences; under 20% were detected once. Of the sample, 12% to 15% is held by the ten largest clones.

The same specimen was also included in a second study, on T cells in Graves' hyperthyroidism and ophthalmopathy.

The sequences come from peripheral blood mononuclear cells (PBMCs), collected at new diagnosis, from a patient treated with antithyroid drugs. These receptor sequences come from a woman aged 25 to 45 with Graves disease. Donor details come from another sample of the same person, matched by shared clones.

The J gene is TRBJ2-1, the V gene TRBV3-1, with 8 bases fitting TRBD2. The V gene end was trimmed by 1 base and the J gene end by 2 bases; junction bases not matched to a gene: 4. The CDR3 extends over 16 amino acids. Germline CDR1 LGHDT, CDR2 YNNKEL (reference sequence). CDR3 sequence (DNA): TGTGCCAGCAGCCAAGGCGGCGGGGGGCCCTACAATGAGCAGTTCTTC. This codes for CASSQGGGGPYNEQFF.

This clonotype appeared a few times. The gene calls are TRBV5-4 and TRBJ2-3, with 12 bases fitting TRBD2. Germline V lookup: CDR1 SGHNT, CDR2 YYREEE (reference sequence). V dropped 1 base and J dropped 0; count of bases not matched to a gene: 6. The CDR3 consists of 18 residues. The CDR3 sequence: CASSLLTSGGPSTDTQYF. DNA for the CDR3: TGTGCCAGCAGCTTGTTGACTAGCGGGGGCCCGAGCACAGATACGCAGTATTTT.

As concerns this clonotype: A far larger clone is one nucleotide away, so this likely arose from a read error. The conserved closing phenylalanine or tryptophan is absent in this CDR3, likely reflecting a read error. The chain links TRBV11-2 to TRBJ2-7; a weak D match, TRBD1 (5 bases). Germline V gives CDR1 SGHAT, CDR2 FQNNGV. Trimming stripped 5 bases from V and 0 bases from J, with 8 bases between. There are 13 residues in the CDR3. CDR3 region: CASSHRFSYEQYL. CDR3 nucleotide sequence: TGTGCCAGCAGCCACAGGTTCTCCTACGAGCAGTACTTA.

The sample holds many counts of this clonotype. The J gene is TRBJ1-1, the V gene TRBV7-2; D is ambiguous. This CDR3 has 12 residues. Trimming removed 6 bases at V and 4 bases at J, with 9 bases between. In germline, CDR1 is SGHTA, CDR2 FQGNSA. CDR3: CASRNRGTEAFF. In DNA, the CDR3 is TGTGCCAGCAGGAATCGGGGCACTGAAGCTTTCTTT.

This clonotype was detected once. A read error may explain this, as a much larger clone is one base away. This chain uses TRBV6-5 with TRBJ2-1, with 9 bases aligning to TRBD2. This CDR3 has 20 residues. Germline CDR1 is MNHEY and CDR2 is SVGAGI. Trimming cost V 0 bases and J 10 bases; bases outside gene matches: 22. The CDR3 loop reads CASSYSISAGGRPGIYEQFF. The CDR3 DNA reads TGTGCCAGCAGTTACTCGATCTCAGCGGGGGGCCGTCCGGGGATCTACGAGCAGTTCTTC.

The gene calls are TRBV18 and TRBJ1-4; D perhaps matches TRBD1 (6 bases). The ends were cut back, 3 bases at V and 7 bases at J, with 15 bases in the middle. Germline V CDR1 and CDR2: KGHSH, LQKENI. The CDR3 is 15 residues long. CDR3 in amino acids: CASSPRKGGGEKLFF. Written as DNA, the CDR3 is TGTGCCAGCTCACCCCGAAAGGGAGGGGGTGAAAAACTGTTTTTT.

The J gene is TRBJ2-3, the V gene TRBV5-4; 13 bases fit TRBD2. The CDR3 runs to 15 residues. Trimming at V came to 1 base and at J to 7 bases, leaving 3 bases not matched to a gene. The V gene's germline CDR1 is SGHNT and CDR2 YYREEE (reference sequence). In nucleotides, the CDR3 is TGTGCCAGCAGCTTGACTAGCGGGGGGGCGTATACGCAGTATTTT. It is translated as CASSLTSGGAYTQYF.

The rearrangement uses TRBV6-2 or TRBV6-3 and TRBJ2-5; the D gene is possibly TRBD2 (5 bases). Germline CDR1 is MNHEY and CDR2 is SVGEGT. Deletions cut 0 bases from V and 5 bases from J, with 16 bases between. The CDR3 totals 16 residues. CDR3 nucleotides: TGTGCCAGCAGTTACTCCCCCCTACTTAGGGAGGAGACCCAGTACTTC. This encodes CASSYSPLLREETQYF.

Many counts were recorded for this clonotype. The rearrangement joins TRBV5-1 to TRBJ2-1; 10 bases line up with TRBD1. The trim removed 7 bases at V and 12 bases at J, leaving 10 bases unmatched. CDR3 length: 13 residues. Per the germline V gene, CDR1 is SGHRS and CDR2 is YFSETQ. This chain's CDR3 is CASQRDRGSLQFF. Here the CDR3 DNA reads TGCGCCAGCCAACGGGACAGGGGATCATTGCAGTTCTTC.

This clonotype occurred a few times. The V call is TRBV12-5, the J call TRBJ1-2; 8 positions match TRBD1. CDR3 size: 15 residues. In germline, CDR1 is LGHNT, CDR2 FRNRAP. Losses at the gene ends were 7 bases for V and 7 bases for J; bases not matched to a gene: 14. CDR3 region: CASEGPGTGVFGYTF. The CDR3 coding sequence is TGTGCTAGTGAAGGACCCGGGACAGGCGTCTTTGGCTACACCTTC.

The V gene is TRBV18, the J gene TRBJ1-2, with TRBD1 matching over 8 bases. J was trimmed by 0 bases and V by 6 bases; bases with no gene match: 9. The CDR3 totals 16 residues. Looked up from germline, CDR1 is KGHSH and CDR2 is LQKENI. CDR3 loop: CASSHGTGNSNYGYTF. The CDR3, as DNA: TGTGCCAGCTCCCATGGGACAGGAAATTCTAACTATGGCTACACCTTC.

Many counts were recorded for this clonotype. As DNA, the CDR3 is TGTGCCAGCAGCCTCTTGCCTGTTATACAGTATGGCTACACCTTC. As protein: CASSLLPVIQYGYTF. The gene calls are TRBV7-2 and TRBJ1-2; D gene uncertain. This CDR3 region has 15 residues. CDR1 and CDR2 (germline): SGHTA, FQGNSA. The V end was cut by 5 bases, the J end by 5 bases, with 18 bases between.

Many counts were recorded for this clonotype. The chain is built from TRBV6-5 and TRBJ2-1, with 7 positions matching TRBD2. The CDR3 covers 17 residues. Trimming removed 0 bases from V and 0 bases from J; junction bases left unmatched: 5. The germline gives CDR1 MNHEY, CDR2 SVGAGI. The CDR3 region has the DNA TGTGCCAGCAGTTACTCATGGGGCGGGAGCTCCTACAATGAGCAGTTCTTC. As protein: CASSYSWGGSSYNEQFF.